This TCR beta chain was recovered during a study of breast tumors, draining lymph nodes, adjacent tissues (dated by TCRdb to the mid-2010s). Background on the whole study: Breast cancer patients provided tumor, adjacent nontumor tissue and axillary lymph nodes, and the study compared the TCR beta repertoires across these three sources. In human breast cancer, the study set out to evaluate how tumor, surrounding tissue and draining lymph node repertoires relate to one another and whether T cells may move between these sites.

Reads for this sample came from an Illumina HiSeq 2000. Multiplex PCR amplification was used to generate the TCR beta chain libraries. The amplified TCR beta chain products were analyzed by high-throughput sequencing. The public reads were reanalyzed by TCRdb: fastp trimming at Q25, MiXCR alignment, in-frame beta chains only. Each entry is one CDR3 protein sequence, shown with its most common DNA and genes. The sample table holds tens of thousands of distinct CDR3 sequences, of which approximately 19% were seen once. About 2.4% of the sample is taken by the ten largest. This clonotype was observed many times. No cognate antigen has been identified for it. Base qualities are not recorded, but no much larger clone differs from it by a single base. Lymph node samples were obtained from the axillary draining lymph nodes of breast cancer patients. V and J are truncated by 6 bases and 5 bases respectively, leaving an intervening sequence of 14 bases. The CDR3 starts with the cysteine, ends with the phenylalanine, and has 13 residues. The retained sequence is limited to the CDR3, 39 bases, with the frame set at the first base. Reading the germline V gene (reference sequence) gives CDR1 MNHEY and CDR2 SMNVEV.

Study-level results and caveats: Tumors showed preferential V and J gene usage, and their T-cell repertoire diversity fell below that of lymph nodes yet above that of nontumor tissue. The data were considered consistent with most tumor T cells being derived from the lymph node and subsequently expanding within tumor tissue. The conclusion that tumor T cells originate in lymph nodes was presented as consistent with a hypothesis rather than as directly demonstrated. Tumor and nontumor tissue repertoires were significantly more similar in luminal-like than in basal-like breast cancer.

The sequenced sample was axillary lymph node tissue. The sequence derives from a female donor with breast cancer. Some clones in this sample may be carry-over from other donors' samples. The sequence is built from TRBV27 and TRBJ2-7; the D region possibly corresponds to TRBD1 (5 bases align). The DNA sequence follows: TGTGCCAGCAGGACCAGGGTGGACCACGAGCAGTACTTC. It specifies CASRTRVDHEQYF.